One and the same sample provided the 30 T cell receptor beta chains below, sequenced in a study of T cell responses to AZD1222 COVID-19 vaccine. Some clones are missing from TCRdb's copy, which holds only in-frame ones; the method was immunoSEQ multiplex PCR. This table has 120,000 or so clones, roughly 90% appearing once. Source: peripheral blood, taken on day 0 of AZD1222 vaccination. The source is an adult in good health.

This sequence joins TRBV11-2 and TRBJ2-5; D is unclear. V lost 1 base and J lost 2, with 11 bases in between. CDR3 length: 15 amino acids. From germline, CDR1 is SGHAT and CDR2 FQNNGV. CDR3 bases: TGTGCCAGCAGCTTAGTTCTGACTCGTCAAGAGACCCAGTACTTC. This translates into CASSLVLTRQETQYF.

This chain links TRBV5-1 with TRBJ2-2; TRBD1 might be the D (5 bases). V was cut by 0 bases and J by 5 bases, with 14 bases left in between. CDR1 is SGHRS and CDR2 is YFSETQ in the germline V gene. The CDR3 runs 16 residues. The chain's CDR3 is CASSLEPQGQTGELFF. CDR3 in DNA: TGCGCCAGCAGCTTGGAACCGCAGGGTCAGACCGGGGAGCTGTTTTTT.

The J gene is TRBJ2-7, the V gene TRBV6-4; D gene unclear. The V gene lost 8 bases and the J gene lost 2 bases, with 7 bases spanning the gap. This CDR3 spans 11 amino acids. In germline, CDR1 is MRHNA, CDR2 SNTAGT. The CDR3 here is CASHRAYEQYF. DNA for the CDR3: TGTGCCAGCCATAGGGCCTACGAGCAGTACTTC.

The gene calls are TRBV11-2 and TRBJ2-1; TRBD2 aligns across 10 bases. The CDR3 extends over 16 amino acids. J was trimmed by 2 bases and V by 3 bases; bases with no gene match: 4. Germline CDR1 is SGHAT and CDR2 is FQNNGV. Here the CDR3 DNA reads TGTGCCAGCAGCTTGCTAGCGGGGGCCCCCTACAATGAGCAGTTCTTC. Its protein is CASSLLAGAPYNEQFF.

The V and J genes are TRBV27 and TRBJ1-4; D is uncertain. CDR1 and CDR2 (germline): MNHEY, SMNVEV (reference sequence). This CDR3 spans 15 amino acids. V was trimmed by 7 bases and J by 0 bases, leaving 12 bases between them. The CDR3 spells CASTRRSSTNEKLFF. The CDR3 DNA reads TGTGCCAGCACTCGGCGGTCATCAACTAATGAAAAACTGTTTTTT.

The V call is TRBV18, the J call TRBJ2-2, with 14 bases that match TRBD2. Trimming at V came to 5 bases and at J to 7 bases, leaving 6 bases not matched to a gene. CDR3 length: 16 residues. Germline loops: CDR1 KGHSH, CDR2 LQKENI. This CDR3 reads CASSSGTSGSIGELFF. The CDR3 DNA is TGTGCCAGCTCATCCGGGACTAGCGGGAGTATCGGGGAGCTGTTTTTT.

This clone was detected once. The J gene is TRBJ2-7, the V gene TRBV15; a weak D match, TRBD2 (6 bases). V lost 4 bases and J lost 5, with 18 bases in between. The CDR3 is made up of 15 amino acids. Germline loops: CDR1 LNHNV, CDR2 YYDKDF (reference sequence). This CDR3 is CATSMGRLEIDEQYF. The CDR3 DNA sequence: TGTGCCACCAGCATGGGCCGACTAGAGATAGACGAGCAGTACTTC. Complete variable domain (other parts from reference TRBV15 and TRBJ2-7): DAMVIQNPRYQVTQFGKPVTLSCSQTLNHNVMYWYQQKSSQAPKLLFHYYDKDFNNEADTPDNFQSRRPNTSFCFLDIRSPGLGDTAMYLCATSMGRLEIDEQYFGPGTRLTVT.

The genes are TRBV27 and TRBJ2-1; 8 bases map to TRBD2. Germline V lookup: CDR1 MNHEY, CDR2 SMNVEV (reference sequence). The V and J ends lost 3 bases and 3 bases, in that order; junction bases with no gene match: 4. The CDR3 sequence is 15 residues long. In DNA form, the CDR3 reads TGTGCCAGCAGTTTTGCGGGAGGTATCTACAATGAGCAGTTCTTC. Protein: CASSFAGGIYNEQFF.

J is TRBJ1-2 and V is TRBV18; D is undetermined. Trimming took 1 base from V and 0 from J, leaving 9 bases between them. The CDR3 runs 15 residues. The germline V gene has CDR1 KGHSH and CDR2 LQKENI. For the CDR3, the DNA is TGTGCCAGCTCACCACGGACCGATACTAACTATGGCTACACCTTC. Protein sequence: CASSPRTDTNYGYTF.

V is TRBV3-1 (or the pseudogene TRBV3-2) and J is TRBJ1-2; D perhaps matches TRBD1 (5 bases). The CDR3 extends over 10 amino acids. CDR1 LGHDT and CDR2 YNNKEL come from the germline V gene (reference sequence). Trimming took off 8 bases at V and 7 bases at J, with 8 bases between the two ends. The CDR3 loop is CASYGGGYTF. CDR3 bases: TGTGCCAGCTACGGGGGTGGCTACACCTTC.

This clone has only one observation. CDR3 sequence reads: CASSLALENTEAFF. DNA for the CDR3: TGCGCCAGCAGCTTGGCCCTAGAAAACACTGAAGCTTTCTTT. V gene TRBV5-1 combines with J gene TRBJ1-1; D gene ambiguous. CDR1 and CDR2 (germline): SGHRS, YFSETQ. The V and J ends lost 0 bases and 2 bases respectively, with 8 bases between them. The CDR3 runs to 14 residues.

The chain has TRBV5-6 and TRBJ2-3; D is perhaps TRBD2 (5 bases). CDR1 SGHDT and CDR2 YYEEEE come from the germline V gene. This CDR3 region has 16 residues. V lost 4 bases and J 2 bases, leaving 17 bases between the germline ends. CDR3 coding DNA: TGTGCCAGCAGCCCTAAGAGGGCCCCTTACACAGATACGCAGTATTTT. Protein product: CASSPKRAPYTDTQYF.

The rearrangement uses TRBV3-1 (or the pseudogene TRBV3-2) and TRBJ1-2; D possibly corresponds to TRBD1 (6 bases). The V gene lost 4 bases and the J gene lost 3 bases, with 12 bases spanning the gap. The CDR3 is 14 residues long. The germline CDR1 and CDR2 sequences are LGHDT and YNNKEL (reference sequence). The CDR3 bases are TGTGCCAGCAGCCCGTTATCAGGGGACTATGGCTACACCTTC. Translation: CASSPLSGDYGYTF.

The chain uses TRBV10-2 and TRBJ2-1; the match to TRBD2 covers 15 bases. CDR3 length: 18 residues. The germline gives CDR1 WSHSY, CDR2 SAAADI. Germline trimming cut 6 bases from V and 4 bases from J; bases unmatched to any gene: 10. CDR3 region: CASRGLAGGPTPYNEQFF. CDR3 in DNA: TGCGCCAGCAGAGGACTAGCGGGAGGGCCGACGCCTTACAATGAGCAGTTCTTC.

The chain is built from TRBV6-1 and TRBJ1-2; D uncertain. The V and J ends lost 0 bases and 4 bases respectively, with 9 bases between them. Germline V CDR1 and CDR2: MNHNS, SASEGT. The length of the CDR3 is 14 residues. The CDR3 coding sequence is TGTGCCAGCAGTGAAGCGAAGGCCATCTATGGCTACACCTTC. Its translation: CASSEAKAIYGYTF.

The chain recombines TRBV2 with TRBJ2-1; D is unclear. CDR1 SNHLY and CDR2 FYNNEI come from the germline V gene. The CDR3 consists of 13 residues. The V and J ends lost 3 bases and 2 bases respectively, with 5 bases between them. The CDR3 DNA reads TGTGCCAGCAGTGAGACACCCTACAATGAGCAGTTCTTC. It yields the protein CASSETPYNEQFF. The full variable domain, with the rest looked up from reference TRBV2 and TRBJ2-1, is EPEVTQTPSHQVTQMGQEVILRCVPISNHLYFYWYRQILGQKVEFLVSFYNNEISEKSEIFDDQFSVERPDGSNFTLKIRSTKLEDSAMYFCASSETPYNEQFFGPGTRLTVL.

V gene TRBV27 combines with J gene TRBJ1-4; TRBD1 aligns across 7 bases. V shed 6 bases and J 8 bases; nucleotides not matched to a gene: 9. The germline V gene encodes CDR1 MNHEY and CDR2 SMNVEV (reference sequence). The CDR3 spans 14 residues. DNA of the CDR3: TGTGCCAGCAGGAAACTCGGGACAGAAGAAAAACTGTTTTTT. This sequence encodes CASRKLGTEEKLFF.

The CDR3 reads CASSPKWGFGYTF. In DNA, the CDR3 is TGTGCCAGCAGCCCAAAGTGGGGATTTGGCTACACCTTC. The V gene is TRBV5-4, the J gene TRBJ1-2; D is uncertain. CDR1 is SGHNT, CDR2 YYREEE, per germline (reference sequence). The V end lost 4 bases, the J end lost 7 bases, and 14 bases lay between the germline ends. The CDR3 covers 13 residues. Full variable domain (remainder filled in from reference TRBV5-4 and TRBJ1-2): ETGVTQSPTHLIKTRGQQVTLRCSSQSGHNTVSWYQQALGQGPQFIFQYYREEENGRGNFPPRFSGLQFPNYSSELNVNALELDDSALYLCASSPKWGFGYTFGSGTRLTVV.

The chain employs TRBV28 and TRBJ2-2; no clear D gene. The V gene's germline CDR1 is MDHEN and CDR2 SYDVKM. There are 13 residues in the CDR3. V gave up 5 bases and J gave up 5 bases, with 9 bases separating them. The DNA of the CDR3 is TGTGCCAGCAGTCGGGCCGAGACCGGGGAGCTGTTTTTT. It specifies CASSRAETGELFF.

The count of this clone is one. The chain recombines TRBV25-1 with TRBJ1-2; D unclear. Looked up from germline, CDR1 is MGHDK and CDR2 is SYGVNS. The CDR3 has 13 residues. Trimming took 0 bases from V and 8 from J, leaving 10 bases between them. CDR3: CASSEYPIGGYTF. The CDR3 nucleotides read TGTGCCAGCAGTGAATATCCGATAGGAGGCTACACCTTC.

The CDR3 DNA follows: TGTGCCAGCAGCCACCCGACCGGGACACAGACCTACGAGCAGTACTTC. This gives the protein CASSHPTGTQTYEQYF. V usage is TRBV3-1 (or the pseudogene TRBV3-2) and J usage is TRBJ2-7, with D possibly being TRBD1 (6 bases). CDR1 and CDR2 (germline): LGHDT, YNNKEL (reference sequence). This CDR3 comprises 16 residues. V lost 3 bases, J lost 2 bases, and 17 bases lay in between.

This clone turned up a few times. In DNA, the CDR3 is TGTGCCAGCAGTGAACAGGCGGGCTATGGCTACACCTTC. Its translation: CASSEQAGYGYTF. The chain carries TRBV2 and TRBJ1-2; D remains unclear. Germline CDR1 reads SNHLY; CDR2 reads FYNNEI. V was trimmed by 2 bases and J by 4 bases, leaving 8 bases between them. CDR3 length equals 13 residues.

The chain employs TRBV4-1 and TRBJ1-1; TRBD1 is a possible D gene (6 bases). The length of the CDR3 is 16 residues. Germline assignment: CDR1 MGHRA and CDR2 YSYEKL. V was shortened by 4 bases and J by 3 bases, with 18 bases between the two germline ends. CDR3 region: CASSPTTDSPDTEAFF. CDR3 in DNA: TGCGCCAGCAGCCCAACAACGGACAGCCCCGACACTGAAGCTTTCTTT.

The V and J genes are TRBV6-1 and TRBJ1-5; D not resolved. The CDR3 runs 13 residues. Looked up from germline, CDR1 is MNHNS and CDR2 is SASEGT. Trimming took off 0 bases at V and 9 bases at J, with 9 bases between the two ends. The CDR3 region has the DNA TGTGCCAGCAGTGAAGCTATCTGGCTGCCCCAGCATTTT. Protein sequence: CASSEAIWLPQHF.

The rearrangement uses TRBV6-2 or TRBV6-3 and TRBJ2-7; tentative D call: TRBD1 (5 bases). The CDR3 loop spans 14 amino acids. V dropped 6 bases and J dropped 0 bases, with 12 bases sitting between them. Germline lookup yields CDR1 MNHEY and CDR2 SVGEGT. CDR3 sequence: CASSPTTVSYEQYF. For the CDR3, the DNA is TGTGCCAGCAGCCCGACGACAGTCTCCTACGAGCAGTACTTC.

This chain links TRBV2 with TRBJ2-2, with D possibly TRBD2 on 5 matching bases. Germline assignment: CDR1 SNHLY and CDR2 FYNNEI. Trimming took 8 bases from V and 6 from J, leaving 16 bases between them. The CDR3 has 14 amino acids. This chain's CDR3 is CASLVTSFSGELFF. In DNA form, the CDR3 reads TGTGCCAGCCTAGTTACTAGTTTTTCCGGGGAGCTGTTTTTT.

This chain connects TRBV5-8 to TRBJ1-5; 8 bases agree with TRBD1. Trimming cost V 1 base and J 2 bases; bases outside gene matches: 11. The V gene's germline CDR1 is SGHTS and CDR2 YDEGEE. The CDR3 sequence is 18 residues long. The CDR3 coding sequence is TGTGCCAGCAGCTTGTCCCAGGGGGCGAGGGATGGCAATCAGCCCCAGCATTTT. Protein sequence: CASSLSQGARDGNQPQHF.

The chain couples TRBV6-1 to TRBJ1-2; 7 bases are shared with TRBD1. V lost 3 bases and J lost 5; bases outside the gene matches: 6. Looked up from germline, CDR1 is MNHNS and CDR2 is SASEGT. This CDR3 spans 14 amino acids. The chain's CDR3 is CASSELMTGYGYTF. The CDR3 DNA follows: TGTGCCAGCAGTGAGCTCATGACAGGGTATGGCTACACCTTC.

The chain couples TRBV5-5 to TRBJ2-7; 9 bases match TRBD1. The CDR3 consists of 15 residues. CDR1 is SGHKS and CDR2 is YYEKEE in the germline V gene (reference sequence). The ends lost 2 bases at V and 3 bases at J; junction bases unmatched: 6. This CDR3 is CASSLTGTGIYEQYF. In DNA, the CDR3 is TGTGCCAGCAGCTTAACGGGGACAGGGATCTACGAGCAGTACTTC.

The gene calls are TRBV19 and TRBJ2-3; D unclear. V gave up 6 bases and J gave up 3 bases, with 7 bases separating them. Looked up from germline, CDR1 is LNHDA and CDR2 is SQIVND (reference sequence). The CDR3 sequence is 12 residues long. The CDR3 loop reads CASSYRTDTQYF. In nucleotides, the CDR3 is TGTGCCAGTAGCTATAGGACAGATACGCAGTATTTT. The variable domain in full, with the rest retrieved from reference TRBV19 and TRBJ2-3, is DGGITQSPKYLFRKEGQNVTLSCEQNLNHDAMYWYRQDPGQGLRLIYYSQIVNDFQKGDIAEGYSVSREKKESFPLTVTSAQKNPTAFYLCASSYRTDTQYFGPGTRLTVL.